The rows below give T cell receptor beta chains drawn from one sample of a study of blood T cell repertoires in COVID-19. Produced via immunoSEQ multiplex PCR; TCRdb's table is partial and in-frame only. The table has 140,000 to 150,000 clones, 80% to 90% seen once. The specimen was peripheral blood. Receptors were obtained from a man between 60 and 75 years old with active or convalescent COVID-19. Both conserved end residues are trimmed from each CDR3.

>TRBV30
AWSVRGRVTVSEAF
>TRBV30
AWGEGAHTEAF
>TRBV10-1
ASSEPSAKRVGYHEQF
>TRBV5-8
ASRRLAGGFDEQF
>TRBV14
ASSQTPVSYEQY
>TRBV11-2
ASSLGTYGLASNQPQH
>TRBV11-2
ASSLVGLRTPFLNTEAF
>TRBV18
ASSPFGGLEQY
>TRBV9
ASSARTDNEQF
>TRBV5-1
ASSLRPGNTGELF